Described below is a single TCR beta chain sequence and its context. TCRdb's copy holds only in-frame clones and misses some; the assay was immunoSEQ multiplex PCR. The repertoire holds approximately 71,000 clones, 85% to 90% seen once, with over 4% in the top ten. CDR1 MGHRA and CDR2 YSYEKL come from the germline V gene. The trim removed 4 bases at V and 3 bases at J, leaving 6 bases unmatched. CDR3 length: 15 amino acids. The sample is drawn from a study of blood T cell repertoires in COVID-19. The chain uses TRBV4-1 and TRBJ2-7; 10 nucleotides line up with TRBD1. Sequenced input: peripheral blood. The sequence derives from a man aged 45-65 years with acute or convalescent COVID-19. The CDR3 DNA reads TGCGCCAGCAGCCTTGGACAGGGGGATGGCTACGAGCAGTACTTC. Its translation: CASSLGQGDGYEQYF.